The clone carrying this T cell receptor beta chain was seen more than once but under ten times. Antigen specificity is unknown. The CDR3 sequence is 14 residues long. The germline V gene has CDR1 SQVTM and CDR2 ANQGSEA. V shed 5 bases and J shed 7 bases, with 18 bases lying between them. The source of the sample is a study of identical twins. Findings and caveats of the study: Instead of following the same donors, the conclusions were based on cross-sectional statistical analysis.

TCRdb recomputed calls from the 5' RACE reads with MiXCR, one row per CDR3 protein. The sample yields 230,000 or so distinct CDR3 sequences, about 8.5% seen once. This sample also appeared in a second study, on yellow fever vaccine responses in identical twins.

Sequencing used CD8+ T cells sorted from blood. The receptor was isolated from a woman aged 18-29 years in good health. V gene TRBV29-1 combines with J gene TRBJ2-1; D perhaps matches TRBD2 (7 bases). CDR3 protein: CSVKGGLAVNEQFF. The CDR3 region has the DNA TGCAGCGTTAAGGGGGGGCTAGCGGTGAATGAGCAGTTCTTC.